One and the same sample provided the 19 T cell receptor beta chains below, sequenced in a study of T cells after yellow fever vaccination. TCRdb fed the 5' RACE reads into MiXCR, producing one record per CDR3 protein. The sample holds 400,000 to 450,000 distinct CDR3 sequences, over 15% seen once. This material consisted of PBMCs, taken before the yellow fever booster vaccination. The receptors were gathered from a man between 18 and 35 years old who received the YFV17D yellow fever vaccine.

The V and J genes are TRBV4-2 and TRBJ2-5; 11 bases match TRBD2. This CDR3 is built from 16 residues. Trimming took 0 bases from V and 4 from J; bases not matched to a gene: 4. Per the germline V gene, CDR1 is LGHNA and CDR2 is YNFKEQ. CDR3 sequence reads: CASSQEGSGGGETQYF. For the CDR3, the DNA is TGTGCCAGCAGCCAAGAGGGTAGCGGGGGGGGAGAGACCCAGTACTTC.

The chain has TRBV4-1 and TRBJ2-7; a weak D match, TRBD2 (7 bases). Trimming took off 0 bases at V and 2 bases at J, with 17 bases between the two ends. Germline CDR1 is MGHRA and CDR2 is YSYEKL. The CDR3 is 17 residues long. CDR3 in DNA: TGCGCCAGCAGCCAAGATCGTCGGGGGGCGAGGACCTACGAGCAGTACTTC. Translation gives CASSQDRRGARTYEQYF.

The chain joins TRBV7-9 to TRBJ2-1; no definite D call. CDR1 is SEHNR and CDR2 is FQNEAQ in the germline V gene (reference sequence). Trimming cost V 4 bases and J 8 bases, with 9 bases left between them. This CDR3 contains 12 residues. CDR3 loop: CASSSGTYEQFF. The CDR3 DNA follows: TGTGCCAGCAGCTCCGGAACCTATGAGCAGTTCTTC.

CDR3 in amino acids: CASSLEGGPKETQYF. The CDR3 bases are TGCGCCAGCAGCTTGGAGGGCGGACCGAAAGAGACCCAGTACTTC. This chain uses TRBV5-1 with TRBJ2-5; D not certain. Per the germline V gene, CDR1 is SGHRS and CDR2 is YFSETQ. This CDR3 is built from 15 residues. Trimming left V 0 bases short and J 3 bases short, with 12 bases between.

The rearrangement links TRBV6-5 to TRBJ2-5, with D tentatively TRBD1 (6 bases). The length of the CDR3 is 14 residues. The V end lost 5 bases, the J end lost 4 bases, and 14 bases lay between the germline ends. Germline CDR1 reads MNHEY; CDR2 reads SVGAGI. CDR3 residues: CASSIVGGGETQYF. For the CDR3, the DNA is TGTGCCAGCAGTATAGTTGGGGGCGGAGAGACCCAGTACTTC.

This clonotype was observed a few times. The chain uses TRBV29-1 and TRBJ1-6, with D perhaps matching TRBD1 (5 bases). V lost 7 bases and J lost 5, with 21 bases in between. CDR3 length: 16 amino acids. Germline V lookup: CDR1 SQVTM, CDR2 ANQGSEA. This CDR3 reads CSAMVVDSRNNSPLHF. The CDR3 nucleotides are TGCAGCGCCATGGTGGTCGACAGCCGAAATAATTCACCCCTCCACTTT. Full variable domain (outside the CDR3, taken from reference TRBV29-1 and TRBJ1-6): SAVISQKPSRDICQRGTSLTIQCQVDSQVTMMFWYRQQPGQSLTLIATANQGSEATYESGFVIDKFPISRPNLTFSTLTVSNMSPEDSSIYLCSAMVVDSRNNSPLHFGNGTRLTVT.

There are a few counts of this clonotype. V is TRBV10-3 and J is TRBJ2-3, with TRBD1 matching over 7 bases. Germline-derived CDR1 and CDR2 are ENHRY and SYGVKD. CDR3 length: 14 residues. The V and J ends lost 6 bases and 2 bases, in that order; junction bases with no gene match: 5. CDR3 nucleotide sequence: TGTGCCATCAGGCTCGGGACAGACACAGATACGCAGTATTTT. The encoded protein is CAIRLGTDTDTQYF.

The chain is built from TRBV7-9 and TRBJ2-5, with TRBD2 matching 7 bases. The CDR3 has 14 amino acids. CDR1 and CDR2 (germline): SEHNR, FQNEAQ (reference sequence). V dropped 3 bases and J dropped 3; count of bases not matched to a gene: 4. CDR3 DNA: TGTGCCAGCAGCTTGGGACTAACTAAAGAGACCCAGTACTTC. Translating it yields CASSLGLTKETQYF.

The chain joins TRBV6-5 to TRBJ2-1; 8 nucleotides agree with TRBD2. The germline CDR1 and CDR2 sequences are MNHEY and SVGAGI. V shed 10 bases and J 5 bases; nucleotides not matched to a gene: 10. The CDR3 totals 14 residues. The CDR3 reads CATSLGGVDNEQFF. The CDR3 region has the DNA TGTGCCACCTCCCTCGGGGGGGTGGACAATGAGCAGTTCTTC.

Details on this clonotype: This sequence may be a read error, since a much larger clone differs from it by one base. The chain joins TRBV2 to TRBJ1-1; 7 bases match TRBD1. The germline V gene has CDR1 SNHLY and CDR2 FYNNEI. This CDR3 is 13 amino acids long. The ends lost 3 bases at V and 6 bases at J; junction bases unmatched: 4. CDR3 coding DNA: TGTGCCAGCAGTGATGGACAGGCCCCTGAAGCTTTCTTT. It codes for CASSDGQAPEAFF. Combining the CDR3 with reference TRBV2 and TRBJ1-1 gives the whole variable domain EPEVTQTPSHQVTQMGQEVILRCVPISNHLYFYWYRQILGQKVEFLVSFYNNEISEKSEIFDDQFSVERPDGSNFTLKIRSTKLEDSAMYFCASSDGQAPEAFFGQGTRLTVV.

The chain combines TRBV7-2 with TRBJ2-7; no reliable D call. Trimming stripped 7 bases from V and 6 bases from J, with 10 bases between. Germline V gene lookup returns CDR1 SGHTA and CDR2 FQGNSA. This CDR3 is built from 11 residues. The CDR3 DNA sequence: TGTGCCAGCACCATGGAGACCGAGCAGTACTTC. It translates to CASTMETEQYF.

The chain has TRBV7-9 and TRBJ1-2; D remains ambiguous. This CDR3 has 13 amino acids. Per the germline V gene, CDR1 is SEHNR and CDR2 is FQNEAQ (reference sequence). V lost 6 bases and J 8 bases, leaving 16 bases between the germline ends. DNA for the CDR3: TGTGCCAGCAGTCTCCAGGATCCGAGGGGCTACACCTTC. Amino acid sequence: CASSLQDPRGYTF.

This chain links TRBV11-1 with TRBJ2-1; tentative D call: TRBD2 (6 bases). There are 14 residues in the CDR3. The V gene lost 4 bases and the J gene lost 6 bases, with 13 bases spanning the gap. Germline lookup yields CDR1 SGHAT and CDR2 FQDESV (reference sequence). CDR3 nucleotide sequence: TGTGCCAGCAGCTCGGCGGGACTGGCCAATGAGCAGTTCTTC. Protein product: CASSSAGLANEQFF.

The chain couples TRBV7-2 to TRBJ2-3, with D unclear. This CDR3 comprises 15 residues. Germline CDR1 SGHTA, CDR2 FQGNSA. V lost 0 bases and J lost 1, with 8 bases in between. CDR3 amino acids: CASSLALRGTDTQYF. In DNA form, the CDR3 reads TGTGCCAGCAGCTTAGCGTTGCGCGGCACAGATACGCAGTATTTT.

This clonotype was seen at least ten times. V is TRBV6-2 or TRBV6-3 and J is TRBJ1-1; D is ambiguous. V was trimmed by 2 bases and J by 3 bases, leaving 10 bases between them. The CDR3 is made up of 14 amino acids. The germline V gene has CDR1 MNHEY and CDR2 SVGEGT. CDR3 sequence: CASSYRLGDTEAFF. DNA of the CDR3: TGTGCCAGCAGTTACCGCCTTGGAGACACTGAAGCTTTCTTT.

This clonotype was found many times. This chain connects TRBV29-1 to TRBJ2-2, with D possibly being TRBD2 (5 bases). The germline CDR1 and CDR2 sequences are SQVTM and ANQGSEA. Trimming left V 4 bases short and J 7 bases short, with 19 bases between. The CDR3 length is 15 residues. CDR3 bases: TGCAGCGTTGGAGGGTTTGAAGGGTGGAGCGGGGAGCTGTTTTTT. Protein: CSVGGFEGWSGELFF.

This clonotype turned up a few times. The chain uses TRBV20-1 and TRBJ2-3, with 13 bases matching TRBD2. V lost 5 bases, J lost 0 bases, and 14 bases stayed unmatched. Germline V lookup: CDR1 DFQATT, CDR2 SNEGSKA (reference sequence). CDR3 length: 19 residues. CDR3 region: CSARRTSGGAILSTDTQYF. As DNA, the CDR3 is TGCAGTGCTCGACGGACTAGCGGGGGAGCCATCTTGAGCACAGATACGCAGTATTTT.

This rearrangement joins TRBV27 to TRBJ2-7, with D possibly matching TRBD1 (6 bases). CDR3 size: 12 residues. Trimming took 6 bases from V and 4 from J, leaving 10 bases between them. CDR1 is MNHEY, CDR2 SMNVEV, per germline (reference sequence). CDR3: CASSRGQYEQYV. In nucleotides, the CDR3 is TGTGCCAGCAGCCGAGGACAGTACGAGCAGTACGTC.

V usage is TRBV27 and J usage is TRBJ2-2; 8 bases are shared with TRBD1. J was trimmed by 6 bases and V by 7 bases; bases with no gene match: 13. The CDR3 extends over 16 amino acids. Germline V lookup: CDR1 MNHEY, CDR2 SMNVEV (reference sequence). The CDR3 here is CASTDWTGKTAGELFF. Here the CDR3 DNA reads TGTGCCAGCACCGACTGGACAGGGAAAACGGCCGGGGAGCTGTTTTTT.